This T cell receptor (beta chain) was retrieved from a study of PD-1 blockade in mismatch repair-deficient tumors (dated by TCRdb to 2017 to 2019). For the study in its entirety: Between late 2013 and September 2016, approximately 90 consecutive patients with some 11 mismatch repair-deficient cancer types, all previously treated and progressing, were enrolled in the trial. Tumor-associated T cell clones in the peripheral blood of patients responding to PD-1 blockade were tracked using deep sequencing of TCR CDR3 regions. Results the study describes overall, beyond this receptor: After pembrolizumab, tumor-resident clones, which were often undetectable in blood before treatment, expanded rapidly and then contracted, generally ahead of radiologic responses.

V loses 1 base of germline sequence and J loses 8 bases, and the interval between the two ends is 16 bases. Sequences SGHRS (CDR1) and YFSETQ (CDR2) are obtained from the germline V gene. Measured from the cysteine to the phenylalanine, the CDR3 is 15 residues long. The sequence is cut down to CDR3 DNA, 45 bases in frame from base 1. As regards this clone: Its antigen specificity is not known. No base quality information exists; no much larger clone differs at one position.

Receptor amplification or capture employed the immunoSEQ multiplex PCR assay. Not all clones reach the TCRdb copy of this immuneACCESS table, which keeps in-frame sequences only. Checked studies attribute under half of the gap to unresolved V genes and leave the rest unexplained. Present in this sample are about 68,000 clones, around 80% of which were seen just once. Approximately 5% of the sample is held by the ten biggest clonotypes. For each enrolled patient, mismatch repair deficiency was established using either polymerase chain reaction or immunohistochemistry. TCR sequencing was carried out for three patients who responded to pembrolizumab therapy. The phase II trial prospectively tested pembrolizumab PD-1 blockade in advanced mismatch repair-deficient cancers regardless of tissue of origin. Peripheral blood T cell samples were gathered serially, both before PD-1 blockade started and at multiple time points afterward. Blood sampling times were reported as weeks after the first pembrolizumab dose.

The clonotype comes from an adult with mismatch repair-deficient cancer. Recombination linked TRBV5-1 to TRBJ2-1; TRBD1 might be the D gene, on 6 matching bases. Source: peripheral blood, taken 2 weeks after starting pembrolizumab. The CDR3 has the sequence CASSLQGGPLDEQFF. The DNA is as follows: TGCGCCAGCAGCTTGCAAGGGGGACCGTTGGATGAGCAGTTCTTC.